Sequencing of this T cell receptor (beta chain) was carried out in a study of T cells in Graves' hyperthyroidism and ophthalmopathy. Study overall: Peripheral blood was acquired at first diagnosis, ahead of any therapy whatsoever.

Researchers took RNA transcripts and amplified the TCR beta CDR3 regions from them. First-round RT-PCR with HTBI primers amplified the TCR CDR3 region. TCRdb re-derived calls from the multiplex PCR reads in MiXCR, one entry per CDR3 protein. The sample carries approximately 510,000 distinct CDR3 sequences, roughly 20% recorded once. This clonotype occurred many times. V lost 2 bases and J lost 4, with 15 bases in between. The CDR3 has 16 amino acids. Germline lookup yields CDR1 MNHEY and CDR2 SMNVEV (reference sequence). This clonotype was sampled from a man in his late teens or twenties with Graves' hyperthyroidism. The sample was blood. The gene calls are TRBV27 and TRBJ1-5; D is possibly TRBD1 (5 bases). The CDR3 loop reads CASSLHGRDSNQPQHF. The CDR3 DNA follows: TGTGCCAGCAGTTTACACGGCAGGGACTCGAATCAGCCCCAGCATTTT.